The clone carrying this TCR beta chain was observed once. Method: immunoSEQ multiplex PCR; TCRdb's copy keeps in-frame clones and lacks some. This sample carries about 5,900 clones, roughly four fifths of them seen once, and the ten largest clones take roughly 11%. The sample originates from a study of chemoradiotherapy in HPV16-positive cancers. The junction had 8 bases not matched to a gene; V was cut back by 2 bases and J by 1 base. Germline V gives CDR1 MDHEN, CDR2 SYDVKM. The CDR3 extends over 18 amino acids. The receptor was isolated from a human donor with HPV-associated anogenital cancer. The chain employs TRBV28 and TRBJ2-7; 13 nucleotides agree with TRBD2. Collection took place from a patient who underwent chemoradiotherapy. CDR3 nucleotides: TGTGCCAGCAGTTTAAGATCGGGACTAGCGGGGCCGTCCTACGAGCAGTACTTC. Translated: CASSLRSGLAGPSYEQYF. The full variable domain, with the rest looked up from reference TRBV28 and TRBJ2-7, is DVKVTQSSRYLVKRTGEKVFLECVQDMDHENMFWYRQDPGLGLRLIYFSYDVKMKEKGDIPEGYSVSREKKERFSLILESASTNQTSMYLCASSLRSGLAGPSYEQYFGPGTRLTVT.